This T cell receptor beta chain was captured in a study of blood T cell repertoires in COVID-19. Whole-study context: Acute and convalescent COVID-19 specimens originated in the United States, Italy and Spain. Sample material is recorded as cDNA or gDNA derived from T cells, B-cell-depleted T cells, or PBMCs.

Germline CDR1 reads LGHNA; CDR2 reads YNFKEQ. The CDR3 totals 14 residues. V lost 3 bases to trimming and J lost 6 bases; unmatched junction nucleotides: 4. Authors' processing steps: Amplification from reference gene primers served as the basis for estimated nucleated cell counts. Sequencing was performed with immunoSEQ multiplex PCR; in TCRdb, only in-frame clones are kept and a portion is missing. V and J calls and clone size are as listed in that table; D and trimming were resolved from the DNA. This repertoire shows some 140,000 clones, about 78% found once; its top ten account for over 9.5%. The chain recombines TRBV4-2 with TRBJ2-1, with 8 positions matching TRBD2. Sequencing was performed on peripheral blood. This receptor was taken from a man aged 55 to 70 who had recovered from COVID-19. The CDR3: CASSQSGLANEQFF. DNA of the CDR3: TGTGCCAGCAGCCAGTCCGGACTAGCCAATGAGCAGTTCTTC.